What follows is one T cell receptor (beta chain) and its context. The data derive from a study of blood T cell repertoires in COVID-19. This CDR3 has 19 amino acids. From germline, CDR1 is MNHEY and CDR2 SVGEGT. J lost 5 bases, V lost 0 bases, and 10 bases had no gene match. Here immunoSEQ multiplex PCR was the method, and the copy in TCRdb shows in-frame clones only, minus some. The repertoire has 50,000 to 65,000 clones, around 85% of them found once; the top ten carry less than 6.5%. V gene TRBV6-2 or TRBV6-3 combines with J gene TRBJ2-1; 13 positions match TRBD2. Sequenced input: peripheral blood. The source is a man in his 70s with acute or convalescent COVID-19. CDR3 sequence (DNA): TGTGCCAGCAGTTACTCGAGGACTAGCGGGGGAGGTTACAACAATGAGCAGTTCTTC. It yields the protein CASSYSRTSGGGYNNEQFF.